Given below is one TCR beta chain in context. Its antigen remains unknown. The trim removed 6 bases at V and 0 bases at J, leaving 7 bases unmatched. The CDR3 loop spans 14 amino acids. The V gene's germline CDR1 is SQVTM and CDR2 ANQGSEA. These data come from a study of T cell repertoires in cytomegalovirus infection. Study-wide context: Indications came from public TCR beta signatures; they pointed to CMV infection and to a matching HLA type.

In TCRdb, the reads were re-called with MiXCR into one record per CDR3 protein. The data contain roughly 500,000 distinct CDR3 sequences, around 10% of them singletons. Findings and caveats of the study: Using cumulative public TCR beta family frequency, the authors identified those who carried CMV together with the relevant HLA. The ex vivo response showed dominance by HLA-C-restricted CMV-specific TCR beta clonotypes.

The chain links TRBV29-1 to TRBJ1-1, with 7 bases lining up with TRBD1. The sequenced material came from PBMCs. The clonotype originates from a human donor in good health (CMV status not recorded). Some clones in this sample may be carry-over from other donors' samples. CDR3 protein: CSVRGQLMNTEAFF. Written as DNA, the CDR3 is TGCAGCGTGAGGGGACAGCTCATGAACACTGAAGCTTTCTTT.